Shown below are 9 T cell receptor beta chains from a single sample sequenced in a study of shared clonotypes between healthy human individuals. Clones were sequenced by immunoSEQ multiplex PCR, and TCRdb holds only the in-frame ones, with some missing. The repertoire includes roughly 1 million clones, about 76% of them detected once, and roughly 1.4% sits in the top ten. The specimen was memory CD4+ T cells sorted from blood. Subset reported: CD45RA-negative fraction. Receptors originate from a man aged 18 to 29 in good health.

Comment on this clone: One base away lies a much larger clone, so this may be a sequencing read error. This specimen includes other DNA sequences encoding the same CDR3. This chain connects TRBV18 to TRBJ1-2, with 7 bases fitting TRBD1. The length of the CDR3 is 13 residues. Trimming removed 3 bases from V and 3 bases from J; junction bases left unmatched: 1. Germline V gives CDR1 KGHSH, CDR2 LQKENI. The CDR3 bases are TGTGCCAGCTCACCTGACAGGGACTATGGCTACACCTTC. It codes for CASSPDRDYGYTF.

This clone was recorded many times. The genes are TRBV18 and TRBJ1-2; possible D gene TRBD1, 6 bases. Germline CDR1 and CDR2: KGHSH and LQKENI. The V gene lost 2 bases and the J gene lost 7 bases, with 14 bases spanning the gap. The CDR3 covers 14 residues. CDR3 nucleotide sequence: TGTGCCAGCTCACCAATACAGGGAGTGGGTGGCTACACCTTC. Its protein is CASSPIQGVGGYTF. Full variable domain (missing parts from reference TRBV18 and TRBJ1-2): NAGVMQNPRHLVRRRGQEARLRCSPMKGHSHVYWYRQLPEEGLKFMVYLQKENIIDESGMPKERFSAEFPKEGPSILRIQQVVRGDSAAYFCASSPIQGVGGYTFGSGTRLTVV.

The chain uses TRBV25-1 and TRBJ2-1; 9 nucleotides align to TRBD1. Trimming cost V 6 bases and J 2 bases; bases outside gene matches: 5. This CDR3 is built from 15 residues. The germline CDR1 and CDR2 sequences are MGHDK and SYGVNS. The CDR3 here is CASRPGTGPYNEQFF. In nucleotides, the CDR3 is TGTGCCAGCAGGCCCGGGACAGGGCCCTACAATGAGCAGTTCTTC.

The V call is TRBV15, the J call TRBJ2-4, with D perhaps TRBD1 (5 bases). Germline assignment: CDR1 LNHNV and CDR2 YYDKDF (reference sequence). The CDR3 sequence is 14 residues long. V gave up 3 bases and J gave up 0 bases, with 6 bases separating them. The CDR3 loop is CATSRTVAKNIQYF. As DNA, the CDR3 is TGTGCCACCAGCAGGACAGTAGCCAAAAACATTCAGTACTTC.

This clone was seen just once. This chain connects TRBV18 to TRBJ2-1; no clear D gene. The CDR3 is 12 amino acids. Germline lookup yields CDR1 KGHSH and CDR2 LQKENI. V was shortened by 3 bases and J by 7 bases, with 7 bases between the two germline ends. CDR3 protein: CASSPKTNEQFF. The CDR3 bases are TGTGCCAGCTCACCGAAGACTAATGAGCAGTTCTTC.

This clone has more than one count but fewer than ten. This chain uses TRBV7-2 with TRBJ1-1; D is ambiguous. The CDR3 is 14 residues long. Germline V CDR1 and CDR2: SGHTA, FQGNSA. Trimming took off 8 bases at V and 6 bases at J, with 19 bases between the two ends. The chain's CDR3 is CASALGMAAAEAFF. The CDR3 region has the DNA TGTGCCAGCGCCTTGGGGATGGCGGCTGCTGAAGCTTTCTTT.

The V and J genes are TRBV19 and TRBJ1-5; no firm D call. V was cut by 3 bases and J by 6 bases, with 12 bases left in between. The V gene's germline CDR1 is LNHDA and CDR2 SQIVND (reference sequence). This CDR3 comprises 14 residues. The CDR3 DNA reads TGTGCCAGTAGTATCGAAGGAACGCGTCAGCCCCAGCATTTT. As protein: CASSIEGTRQPQHF.

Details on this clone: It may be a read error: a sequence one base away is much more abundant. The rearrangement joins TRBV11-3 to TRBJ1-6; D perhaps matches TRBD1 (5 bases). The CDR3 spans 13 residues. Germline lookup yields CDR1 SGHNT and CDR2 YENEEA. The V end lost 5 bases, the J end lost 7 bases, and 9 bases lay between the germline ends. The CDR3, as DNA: TGTGCCAGCAGCCAGGGCGGGAATTCACCCCTCCACTTT. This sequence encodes CASSQGGNSPLHF.

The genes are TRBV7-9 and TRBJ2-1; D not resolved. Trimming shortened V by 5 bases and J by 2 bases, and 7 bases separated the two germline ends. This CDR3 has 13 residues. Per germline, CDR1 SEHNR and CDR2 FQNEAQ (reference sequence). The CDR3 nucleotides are TGTGCCAGCAGCGCAACGCCCTACAATGAGCAGTTCTTC. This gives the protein CASSATPYNEQFF.